This T cell receptor (beta chain) was obtained from a study of blood T cell repertoires in COVID-19 (dated by TCRdb to the early 2020s). Looking at the study overall: The collaborator samples originated in the United States, Italy and Spain and spanned the acute and convalescent phases of COVID-19. A freely available public database, intended as a resource for researchers studying the immune response to SARS-CoV-2, is where the repertoires were released. Sample metadata almost always included a de-identified subject ID, COVID-19 status, age in years and sex. Samples were obtained from the ongoing ImmuneRACE study (first 160 participants) and from approximately 1,200 subjects provided by 6 global collaborators. HLA class I and class II types, where available, came from metadata supplied by the sample provider rather than from assay-based typing. Deeply sampled blood TCRbeta repertoires from subjects exposed to, actively infected with, or recovered from COVID-19 were included in the dataset. The material from the prospective study consisted of cDNA or gDNA derived from T cells, B-cell-depleted T cells, or PBMCs.

Concerning this clone: Its target antigen remains unknown. Germline and junction disagree at one end, which may indicate a read error.

TCRbeta CDR3 regions were amplified from genomic DNA by means of the immunoSEQ Assay, a bias-controlled multiplex PCR. The authors' pipeline ran thus. The number of nucleated cells in each sample was estimated from the amplification of reference gene primers within the assay. Sequence reads were collapsed and filtered to measure the absolute abundance of every unique TCRbeta CDR3 rearrangement. For each sample, productive Simpson clonality was calculated as the square root of Simpson's diversity index over productive rearrangements. As stored in TCRdb, this immuneACCESS dataset retains in-frame rearrangements with V and J assigned. A fraction of the clones does not appear; measured against another copy, unresolved V genes explain less than half of the discrepancy, and the remainder lacks a known reason. V, J and clone size reflect that table, while D and trimming were determined from the DNA. Across this sample there are 130,000 to 150,000 clones, with roughly nine tenths seen only once. The top ten constitute under 15% of the sample.

What the research found in general, with its limitations: Clinical and demographic metadata were provided uncurated, with the amount varying by source and participant.

Measured from the cysteine to the phenylalanine, the CDR3 is 14 residues long. Only the CDR3 portion is preserved as DNA: 42 bases, with reading frame beginning at the first base. Per the germline V gene (reference sequence), LNHNV is the CDR1 and YYDKDF is the CDR2. One collaborating source in Seattle enrolled patients during active infection and followed them longitudinally through the course of disease. The collaborating institutions used their own protocols to collect whole blood in K2EDTA tubes. Collaborator samples were shipped for TCRbeta analysis as frozen whole blood, isolated PBMCs, or DNA extracted from either sample type.

The rearranged chain carries TRBV15 and TRBJ1-4; the best D guess is TRBD1, with 5 bases matching. The sequence derives from a man younger than 30 with COVID-19, enrolled during active disease. Sequencing used peripheral blood. The CDR3 loop reads CATSPHTGGPKLLF. The DNA sequence is as follows: TGTGCCACCAGCCCCCATACAGGAGGGCCGAAACTGCTTTTT.